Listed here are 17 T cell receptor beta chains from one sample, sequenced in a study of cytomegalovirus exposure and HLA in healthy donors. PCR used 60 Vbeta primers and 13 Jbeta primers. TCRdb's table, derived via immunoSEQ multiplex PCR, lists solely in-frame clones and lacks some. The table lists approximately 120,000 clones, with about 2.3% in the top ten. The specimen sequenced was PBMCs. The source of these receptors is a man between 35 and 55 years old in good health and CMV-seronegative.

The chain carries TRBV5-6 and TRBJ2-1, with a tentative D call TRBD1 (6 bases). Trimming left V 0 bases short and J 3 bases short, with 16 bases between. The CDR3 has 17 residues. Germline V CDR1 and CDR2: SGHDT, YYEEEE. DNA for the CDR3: TGTGCCAGCAGCTTGGGTCTGGGGGCCCCACTCTACAATGAGCAGTTCTTC. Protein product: CASSLGLGAPLYNEQFF.

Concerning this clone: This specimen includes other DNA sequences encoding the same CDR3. CDR3 bases: TGTGCCAGCTCCCGACTAGCGGGGAACACCGGGGAGCTGTTTTTT. It yields the protein CASSRLAGNTGELFF. This chain links TRBV6-5 with TRBJ2-2; the match to TRBD2 covers 10 bases. The CDR3 totals 15 residues. CDR1 and CDR2 from the germline V gene are MNHEY and SVGAGI. The V gene end was trimmed by 8 bases and the J gene end by 1 base; junction bases not matched to a gene: 4.

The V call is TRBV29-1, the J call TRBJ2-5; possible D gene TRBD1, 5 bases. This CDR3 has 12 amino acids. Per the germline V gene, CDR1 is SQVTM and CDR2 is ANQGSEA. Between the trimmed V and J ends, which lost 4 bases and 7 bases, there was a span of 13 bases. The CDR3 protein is CSVGTPKSTQYF. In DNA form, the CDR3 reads TGCAGCGTTGGGACACCCAAGTCGACCCAGTACTTC.

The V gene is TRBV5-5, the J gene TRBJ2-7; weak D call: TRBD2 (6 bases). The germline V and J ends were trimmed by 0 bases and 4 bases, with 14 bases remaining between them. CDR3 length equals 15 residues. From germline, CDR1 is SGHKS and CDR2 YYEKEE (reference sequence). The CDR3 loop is CASSLGWGENYEQYF. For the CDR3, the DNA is TGTGCCAGCAGCTTGGGGTGGGGGGAGAATTACGAGCAGTACTTC.

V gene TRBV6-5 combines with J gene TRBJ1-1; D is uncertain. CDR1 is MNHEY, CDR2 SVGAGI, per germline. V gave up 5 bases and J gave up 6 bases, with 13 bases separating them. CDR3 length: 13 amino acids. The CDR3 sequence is CASSPRRVAEAFF. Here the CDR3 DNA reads TGTGCCAGCAGTCCCCGGAGGGTGGCTGAAGCTTTCTTT.

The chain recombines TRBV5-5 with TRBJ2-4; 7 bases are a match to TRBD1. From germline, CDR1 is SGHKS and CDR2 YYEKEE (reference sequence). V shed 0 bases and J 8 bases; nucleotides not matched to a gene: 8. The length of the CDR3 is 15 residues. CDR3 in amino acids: CASSLGDRVSDIQYF. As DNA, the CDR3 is TGTGCCAGCAGCTTGGGAGACAGGGTTTCGGACATTCAGTACTTC.

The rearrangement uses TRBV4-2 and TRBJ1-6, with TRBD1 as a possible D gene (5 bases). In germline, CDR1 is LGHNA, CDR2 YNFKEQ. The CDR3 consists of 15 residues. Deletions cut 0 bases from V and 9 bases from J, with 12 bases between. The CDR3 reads CASSQDGAGGSPLHF. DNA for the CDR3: TGTGCCAGCAGCCAAGATGGGGCCGGGGGTTCACCCCTCCACTTT.

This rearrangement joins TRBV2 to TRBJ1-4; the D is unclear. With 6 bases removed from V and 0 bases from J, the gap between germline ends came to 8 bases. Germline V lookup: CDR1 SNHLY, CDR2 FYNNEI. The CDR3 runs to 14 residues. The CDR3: CASSALPTNEKLFF. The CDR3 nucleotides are TGTGCCAGCAGCGCCCTACCAACTAATGAAAAACTGTTTTTT.

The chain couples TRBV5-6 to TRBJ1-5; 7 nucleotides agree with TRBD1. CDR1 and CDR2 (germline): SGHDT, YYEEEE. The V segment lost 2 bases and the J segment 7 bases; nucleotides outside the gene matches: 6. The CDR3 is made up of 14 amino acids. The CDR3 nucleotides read TGTGCCAGCAGCTTTCAGGGGGAAGGGCAGCCCCAGCATTTT. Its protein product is CASSFQGEGQPQHF.

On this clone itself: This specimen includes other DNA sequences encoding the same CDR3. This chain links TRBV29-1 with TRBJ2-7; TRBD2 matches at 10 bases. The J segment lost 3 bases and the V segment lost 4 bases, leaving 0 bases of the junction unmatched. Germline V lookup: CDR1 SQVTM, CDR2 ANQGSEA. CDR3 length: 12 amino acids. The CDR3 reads CSVGTSGYEQYF. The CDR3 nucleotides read TGCAGCGTTGGGACTAGCGGCTACGAGCAGTACTTC.

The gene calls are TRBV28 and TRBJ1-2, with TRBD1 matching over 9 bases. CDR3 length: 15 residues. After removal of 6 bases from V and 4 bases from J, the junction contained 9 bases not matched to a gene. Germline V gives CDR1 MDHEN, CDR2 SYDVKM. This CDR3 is CASRPRDREAYGYTF. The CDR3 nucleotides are TGTGCCAGCAGACCCAGGGACAGGGAGGCCTATGGCTACACCTTC.

CDR3 DNA: TGTGCCAGCCTATTTGTGACAGGGAAAACCTACGAGCAGTACTTC. Amino acid sequence: CASLFVTGKTYEQYF. The chain has TRBV6-1 and TRBJ2-5; TRBD1 agrees at 7 bases. The DNA end is a closer match to TRBJ2-7, so the J assignment may be wrong. The germline V gene has CDR1 MNHNS and CDR2 SASEGT. The CDR3 totals 15 residues.

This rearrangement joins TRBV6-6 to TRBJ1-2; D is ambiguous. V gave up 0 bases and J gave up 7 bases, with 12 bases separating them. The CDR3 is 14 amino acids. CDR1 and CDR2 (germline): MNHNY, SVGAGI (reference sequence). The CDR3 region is CASSYSQELGGYTF. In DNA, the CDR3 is TGTGCCAGCAGTTACTCGCAGGAATTGGGTGGCTACACCTTC.

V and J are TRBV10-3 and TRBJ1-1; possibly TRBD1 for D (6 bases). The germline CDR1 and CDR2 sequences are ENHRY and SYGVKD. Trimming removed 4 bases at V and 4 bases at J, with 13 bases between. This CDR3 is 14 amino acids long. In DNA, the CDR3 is TGTGCCATCAGTGCTCGGGACAAGGGCACTGAAGCTTTCTTT. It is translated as CAISARDKGTEAFF.

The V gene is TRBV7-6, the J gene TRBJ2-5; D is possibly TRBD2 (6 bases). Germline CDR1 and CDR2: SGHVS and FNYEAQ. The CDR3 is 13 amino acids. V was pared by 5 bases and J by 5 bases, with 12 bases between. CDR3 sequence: CASSGGPGETQYF. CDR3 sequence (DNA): TGTGCCAGCAGCGGAGGGCCAGGGGAGACCCAGTACTTC.

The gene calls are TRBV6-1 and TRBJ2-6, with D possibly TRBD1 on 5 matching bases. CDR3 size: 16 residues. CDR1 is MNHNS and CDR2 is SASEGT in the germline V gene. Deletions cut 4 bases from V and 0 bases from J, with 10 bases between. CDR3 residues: CASSVDTASGANVLTF. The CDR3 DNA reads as TGTGCCAGCAGTGTGGACACCGCCTCTGGGGCCAACGTCCTGACTTTC.

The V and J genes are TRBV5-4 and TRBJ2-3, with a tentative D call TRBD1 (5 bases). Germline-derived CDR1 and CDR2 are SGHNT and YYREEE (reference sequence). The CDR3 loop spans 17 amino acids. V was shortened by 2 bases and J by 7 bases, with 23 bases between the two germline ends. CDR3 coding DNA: TGTGCCAGCAGCTTAGTCGTACAGGTCCCCTCCTTTCATACGCAGTATTTT. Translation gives CASSLVVQVPSFHTQYF.